This TCR beta chain was identified during a study of control samples from healthy donors and cancer patients. V lost 7 bases, J lost 7 bases, and 7 bases stayed unmatched. CDR3 length equals 13 residues. Germline CDR1 reads MNHEY; CDR2 reads SMNVEV (reference sequence). Clones were sequenced by immunoSEQ multiplex PCR, and TCRdb holds only the in-frame ones, with some missing. This sample has tens of thousands of clones, with 65% to 80% found just once. This receptor was obtained from a male donor with melanoma. The specimen was formalin-fixed, paraffin-embedded tissue. The chain links TRBV27 to TRBJ2-3; 8 bases map to TRBD1. CDR3 bases: TGTGCCAGCACAGGACAGGGACTGTATACGCAGTATTTT. It codes for CASTGQGLYTQYF.